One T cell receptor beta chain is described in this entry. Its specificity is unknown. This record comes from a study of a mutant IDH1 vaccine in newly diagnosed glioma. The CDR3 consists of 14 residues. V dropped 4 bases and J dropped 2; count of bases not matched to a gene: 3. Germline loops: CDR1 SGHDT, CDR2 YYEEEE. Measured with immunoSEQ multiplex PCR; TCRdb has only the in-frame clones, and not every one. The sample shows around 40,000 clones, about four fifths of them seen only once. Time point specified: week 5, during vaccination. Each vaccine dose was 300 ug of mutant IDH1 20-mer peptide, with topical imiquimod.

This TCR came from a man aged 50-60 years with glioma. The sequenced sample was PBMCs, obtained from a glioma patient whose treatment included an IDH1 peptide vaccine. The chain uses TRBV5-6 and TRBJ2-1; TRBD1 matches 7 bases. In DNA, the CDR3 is TGTGCCAGCAGCCTGGGGACAGCCTACAATGAGCAGTTCTTC. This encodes CASSLGTAYNEQFF.